One sample yielded the 6 T cell receptor beta chains listed below, sequenced in a study of PD-1 blockade in classical Hodgkin lymphoma. The time point denotes: cycle 4 day 1 (C4D1), after less than 7 weeks of nivolumab. All patients experienced relapse after autologous stem cell transplantation, and brentuximab vedotin exposure was variable. The table came from immunoSEQ multiplex PCR; TCRdb's copy has only in-frame clones and leaves some out. The data show tens of thousands of clones, around 90% seen once. The sequenced sample was peripheral blood mononuclear cells (PBMCs), obtained before the fourth cycle of nivolumab. The receptors were sampled from a human donor with classical Hodgkin lymphoma.

The chain is built from TRBV5-6 and TRBJ1-2; D unclear. Looked up from germline, CDR1 is SGHDT and CDR2 is YYEEEE. Trimming took 0 bases from V and 0 from J, leaving 3 bases between them. This CDR3 spans 13 amino acids. CDR3 coding DNA: TGTGCCAGCAGCTTGGGGTCTAACTATGGCTACACCTTC. Its translation is CASSLGSNYGYTF.

V usage is TRBV5-4 and J usage is TRBJ2-5, with D maybe TRBD2 (6 bases). Germline V lookup: CDR1 SGHNT, CDR2 YYREEE (reference sequence). The CDR3 is 14 residues long. Trimming pared 5 bases from V and 2 bases from J, leaving 13 bases between. The CDR3 protein is CASRPRGGQETQYF. CDR3 coding DNA: TGTGCCAGCAGGCCGCGTGGGGGGCAAGAGACCCAGTACTTC.

As to this clone: The junction shows a germline mismatch at one end, possibly a read error. The V and J genes are TRBV7-7 and TRBJ2-7, with D tentatively TRBD1 (6 bases). CDR1 is SSHAT and CDR2 is FNYEAQ in the germline V gene (reference sequence). The CDR3 extends over 14 amino acids. The CDR3 DNA sequence: TGTGCTAGCAGCTTAGGAGCACAGGGATACGAGCAGTACTTC. This codes for CASSLGAQGYEQYF.

The rearrangement uses TRBV27 and TRBJ2-7; TRBD2 matches 8 bases. Trimming at V came to 4 bases and at J to 9 bases, leaving 11 bases not matched to a gene. This CDR3 contains 14 residues. In germline, CDR1 is MNHEY, CDR2 SMNVEV (reference sequence). CDR3 in amino acids: CASSWTGGPLVQYF. The CDR3 DNA follows: TGTGCCAGCAGTTGGACGGGAGGGCCACTCGTGCAGTACTTC.

The V call is TRBV7-8, the J call TRBJ2-7, with a tentative D call TRBD2 (7 bases). The CDR3 is made up of 16 amino acids. Trimming pared 4 bases from V and 1 base from J, leaving 17 bases between. The germline CDR1 and CDR2 sequences are SGHVS and FQNEAQ. The CDR3 DNA is TGTGCCAGCAGCTGGGGCCGGGGGGCATCATCCTACGAGCAGTACTTC. This encodes CASSWGRGASSYEQYF.

This sequence joins TRBV10-3 and TRBJ1-3; D not resolved. Trimming cost V 6 bases and J 0 bases, with 15 bases left between them. Germline V gene data show CDR1 as ENHRY and CDR2 as SYGVKD. This CDR3 contains 16 residues. CDR3 in DNA: TGTGCCATCAGAAGTGCTTACAGCAGCTCTGGAAACACCATATATTTT. This encodes CAIRSAYSSSGNTIYF.